The clone carrying this T cell receptor (beta chain) occurred many times. Its antigen is currently unknown. Other DNA sequences within the sample encode an identical CDR3. No treatment of any kind had been given to any patient before thyroid surgery. This sample is part of a study of metastatic and nonmetastatic thyroid tumors. For the study at large: From malignant and benign thyroid patients, repertoires in blood and in tumor or nodule tissue were compared. The study's findings and limits: Versus benign nodules, malignant thyroid tumors reportedly had significantly higher TCR beta diversity, in blood and tumor.

TCRdb re-clonotyped the PCR reads through MiXCR. This sample has about 69,000 clones, with about 14% found just once. Material: blood. This receptor was obtained from a male donor with papillary thyroid cancer or a benign thyroid nodule (not recorded which). Some clones in this sample may be carry-over from other donors' samples.

CDR3 sequence reads: CSAPNSGGRSYGYTF. DNA of the CDR3: TGCAGTGCCCCGAACTCCGGGGGGCGCAGCTATGGCTACACCTTC. This rearrangement joins TRBV20-1 to TRBJ1-2, with a tentative D call TRBD1 (6 bases). Deletions cut 6 bases from V and 4 bases from J, with 21 bases between. Germline lookup yields CDR1 DFQATT and CDR2 SNEGSKA (reference sequence). This CDR3 has 15 residues.